The sequence of this T cell receptor (beta chain) was determined in a study of regulatory T cells in long-lasting Graves disease. For the study at large: By definition, persistent Graves' disease involved antithyroid drugs for over 5 years alongside positive TSH receptor antibodies.

Germline values: CDR1 SGHTA, CDR2 FQGNSA. V was clipped by 1 base and J by 8 bases; unmatched bases: 4. The CDR3 has 15 amino acids. Time point reported: persistent/refractory GD, antithyroid drugs over 5 years with positive TRAb. Following extraction of RNA from PBMCs, that RNA was used to make the TCR library. The patient group derived from an endocrinology department in Xi'an, China. In its sample, this clonotype was seen many times. Building of the TCR beta libraries involved iRepertoire HTBI primers and Arm-PCR of CDR3 regions. In the original analysis: The samples included approximately 60 TRBV and more than 12 TRBJ segments. A single record per CDR3 protein comes from TCRdb applying MiXCR to the multiplex PCR reads. The V and J calls, along with clone size, are taken from TCRdb and not from the paper's own processing. The sample has around 460,000 distinct CDR3 sequences, roughly 21% seen once.

The clonotype was recovered from a female donor with Graves disease. The starting material was peripheral blood mononuclear cells (PBMCs), obtained when the disease was refractory, from a patient treated with antithyroid drugs. The J gene is TRBJ1-4, the V gene TRBV7-2; 10 positions match TRBD1. This chain's CDR3 is CASSLGDRGWEKLFF. The CDR3 DNA reads TGTGCCAGCAGCTTAGGGGACAGGGGATGGGAAAAACTGTTTTTT. Using reference TRBV7-2 and TRBJ1-4 for the parts outside the CDR3, the full variable domain is GAGVSQSPSNKVTEKGKDVELRCDPISGHTALYWYRQSLGQGLEFLIYFQGNSAPDKSGLPSDRFSAERTGGSVSTLTIQRTQQEDSAVYLCASSLGDRGWEKLFFGSGTQLSVL.